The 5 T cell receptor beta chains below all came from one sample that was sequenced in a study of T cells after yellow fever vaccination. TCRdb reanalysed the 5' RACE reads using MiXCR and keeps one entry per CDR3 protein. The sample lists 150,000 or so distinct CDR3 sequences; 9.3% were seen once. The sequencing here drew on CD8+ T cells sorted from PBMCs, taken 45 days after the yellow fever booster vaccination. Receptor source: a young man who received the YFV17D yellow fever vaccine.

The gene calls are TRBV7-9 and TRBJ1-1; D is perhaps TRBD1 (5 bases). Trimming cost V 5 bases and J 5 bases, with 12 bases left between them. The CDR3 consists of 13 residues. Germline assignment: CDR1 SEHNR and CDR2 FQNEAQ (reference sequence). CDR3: CASSRLGQTEAFF. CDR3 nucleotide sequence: TGTGCCAGCAGCAGACTCGGACAAACTGAAGCTTTCTTT.

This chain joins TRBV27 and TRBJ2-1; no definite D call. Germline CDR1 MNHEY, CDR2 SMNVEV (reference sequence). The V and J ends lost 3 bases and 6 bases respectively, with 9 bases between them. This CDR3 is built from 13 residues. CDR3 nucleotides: TGTGCCAGCAGTTTGAAGGTCCTCAATGAGCAGTTCTTC. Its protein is CASSLKVLNEQFF.

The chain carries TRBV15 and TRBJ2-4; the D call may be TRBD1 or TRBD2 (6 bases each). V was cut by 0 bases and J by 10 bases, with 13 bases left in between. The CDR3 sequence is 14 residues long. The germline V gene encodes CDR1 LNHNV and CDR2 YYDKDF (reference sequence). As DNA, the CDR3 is TGTGCCACCAGCAGAGATAAAGGGGGGATAATTCAGTACTTC. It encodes CATSRDKGGIIQYF.

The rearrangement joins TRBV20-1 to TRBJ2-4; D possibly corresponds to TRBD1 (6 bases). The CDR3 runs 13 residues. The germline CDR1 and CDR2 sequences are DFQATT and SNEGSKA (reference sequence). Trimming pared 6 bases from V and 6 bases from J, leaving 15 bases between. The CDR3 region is CSASGEGGNIQYF. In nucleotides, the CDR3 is TGCAGTGCGTCAGGGGAAGGGGGAAACATTCAGTACTTC.

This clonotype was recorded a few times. The chain's CDR3 is CASSTIGNEQFF. CDR3 sequence (DNA): TGTGCCAGCAGCACCATTGGCAATGAGCAGTTCTTC. The chain carries TRBV7-8 and TRBJ2-1; no firm D call. V was pared by 5 bases and J by 6 bases, with 8 bases between. Germline CDR1 reads SGHVS; CDR2 reads FQNEAQ. This CDR3 has 12 residues.